Each of the 7 T cell receptor beta chains below was sequenced from the same sample in a study of PD-1 blockade in classical Hodgkin lymphoma. Only in-frame clones appear in the TCRdb table, and some are missing; sequencing was by immunoSEQ multiplex PCR. Found here are roughly 19,000 clones, about 85% of them singletons; the top ten hold 4.5% to 5%. Noted time point: cycle 4 day 1 (C4D1), after six to seven weeks of nivolumab. Each of the patients experienced relapse following autologous stem cell transplantation, and their brentuximab vedotin exposure differed. Magnetic negative selection, applied to thawed PBMCs, was used to isolate the CD8+ T cells. Sequenced material: CD8+ T cells from blood, taken before the fourth cycle of nivolumab. The receptor source for this set is a human donor with classical Hodgkin lymphoma.

CDR3: CASSRGSGAAFF. The DNA for the CDR3 is TGTGCCAGCAGCCGAGGAAGTGGTGCAGCTTTCTTT. J is TRBJ1-1 and V is TRBV5-4; D not resolved. The CDR3 sequence is 12 residues long. Trimming left V 4 bases short and J 10 bases short, with 14 bases between. CDR1 SGHNT and CDR2 YYREEE come from the germline V gene (reference sequence).

The chain employs TRBV6-5 and TRBJ2-1; D call uncertain. The CDR3 loop spans 13 amino acids. Trimming removed 5 bases from V and 10 bases from J, with 15 bases in between. CDR1 MNHEY and CDR2 SVGAGI come from the germline V gene. In DNA form, the CDR3 reads TGTGCCAGCAGTCCCCAGGCCTTCCGCGAGCAGTTCTTC. This translates into CASSPQAFREQFF.

This clone was seen a single time. V usage is TRBV5-1 and J usage is TRBJ2-7, with a weak D call TRBD2 (5 bases). The V gene's germline CDR1 is SGHRS and CDR2 YFSETQ. The CDR3 has 13 residues. Trimming took 7 bases from V and 0 from J, leaving 11 bases between them. CDR3 nucleotide sequence: TGCGCCAGCCATAGCCGGGACTCCTACGAGCAGTACTTC. The encoded protein is CASHSRDSYEQYF.

This chain links TRBV7-9 with TRBJ2-5, with D unresolved. The DNA end lines up better with TRBJ2-7; the J call may be wrong. This CDR3 region has 13 residues. CDR1 is SEHNR, CDR2 FQNEAQ, per germline (reference sequence). The DNA of the CDR3 is TGTGCCAGCAGCTCCAGAGTCTCCTACGAGCAGTACTTC. It yields the protein CASSSRVSYEQYF.

V and J are TRBV5-1 and TRBJ2-1; D is perhaps TRBD2 (6 bases). Trimming left V 0 bases short and J 4 bases short, with 14 bases between. Looked up from germline, CDR1 is SGHRS and CDR2 is YFSETQ. CDR3 length: 16 amino acids. The CDR3 loop reads CASSLAGATRYNEQFF. CDR3 DNA sequence: TGCGCCAGCAGCTTGGCCGGAGCGACTAGATACAATGAGCAGTTCTTC.

This clone ranks as medium-sized (0.01 to 0.1%). The V gene is TRBV7-6, the J gene TRBJ1-1, with no clear D. Trimming removed 1 base at V and 1 base at J, with 7 bases between. Germline V lookup: CDR1 SGHVS, CDR2 FNYEAQ. CDR3 length equals 14 residues. In nucleotides, the CDR3 is TGTGCCAGCAGCTTAGGGACGGGGAACACTGAAGCTTTCTTT. It is translated as CASSLGTGNTEAFF.

The V gene is TRBV6-6, the J gene TRBJ2-7; unclear D gene. The CDR3 sequence is 10 residues long. Germline CDR1 is MNHNY and CDR2 is SVGAGI (reference sequence). V shed 6 bases and J shed 3 bases, with 3 bases lying between them. The CDR3 DNA sequence: TGTGCCAGCAGGAGCTACGAGCAGTACTTC. Residues: CASRSYEQYF.